This T cell receptor beta chain was documented in a study of OX40 agonist ivuxolimab in advanced cancers. Regarding the complete study: The costimulatory receptor OX40 (CD134) was targeted by ivuxolimab, a fully human IgG2 agonistic monoclonal antibody. Intravenous ivuxolimab was administered to patients every 2 weeks at six dose levels: 0.01, 0.1, 0.3, 1.5, 3 and 10 mg/kg. Of the 52 patients in dose escalation, some 20 had hepatocellular carcinoma, some 15 had melanoma, 9 had renal cell carcinoma and 9 had head and neck cancer. In the dose-escalation cohort, roughly 80% of patients were male, and the mean age was approximately 55 years, with a range of about 23 to 85. Prior anti-PD-1, anti-PD-L1 or anti-CTLA-4 therapy was permitted, and 30% to 50% of dose-escalation patients had received checkpoint inhibitors. Three dose-escalation patients achieved partial responses, one with hepatocellular carcinoma and two with cutaneous melanoma. The purpose of peripheral TCRbeta sequencing was to test whether ivuxolimab changed TCR sequence diversity and led to clonal T-cell expansion. The paper describes the monotherapy dose-escalation part (N ≈ 50 patients) of the phase I trial of ivuxolimab. Findings and caveats that apply to the study as a whole: Clonal expansion of both CD4+ and CD8+ blood T cells was observed from baseline to week 6 at doses 0.1 to 3.0 mg/kg. The antigen specificity of the clonally expanded peripheral T cells was not determined. Low levels of normalized T-cell clonal expansion were also seen in some nonresponding patients. On average, CD8+ T cells showed more expanded clones than CD4+ T cells after ivuxolimab. In the 0.1-3.0 mg/kg groups, partial responders were among the patients with the lowest normalized peripheral clonal expansion, particularly in CD8+ T cells.

For sequencing of the TCRbeta CDR3 region, genomic DNA was extracted from the sorted cells. The immunoSEQ Assay was used to sequence the TCRbeta CDR3 regions. TCRdb's version of the immuneACCESS table is confined to in-frame rearrangements and falls short of the full clone set. An unresolved V gene accounts for under half of the shortfall where checked; the remainder is of unknown origin. The sample includes 23,000 or so clones, with roughly 78% observed a single time. The ten most abundant clones make up around 1.4% of the sample. Ends trimmed: V by 7 bases, J by 4 bases; bases unmatched to a gene: 5. Inclusive of the bounding cysteine and phenylalanine, the CDR3 is 15 residues long. Of the read, only the CDR3 DNA is kept; its 45 bases are in frame from base 1. From a lookup of the germline V gene, CDR1 and CDR2 are ENHRY and SYGVKD. The trial excluded patients who had a history of autoimmune disease or who were on systemic immunosuppression. Peripheral blood for TCR sequencing was collected from all dose cohorts at baseline, on cycle 4 day 1, and on cycle 7 day 1. Samples were obtained from an open-label, multicenter, first-in-human phase I dose-escalation trial of ivuxolimab. Adults with locally advanced or metastatic melanoma, renal cell, hepatocellular, or head and neck squamous cell carcinoma were enrolled in the trial. Before TCR sequencing, CD4+ and CD8+ T cells were separately sorted from peripheral blood.

A remark on this clone: Its antigen remains undetermined. Base quality data are lacking; no much larger clone is found one base away.

The sequence came from an adult with an advanced solid tumor such as melanoma, head and neck, liver or kidney cancer. The sequencing used CD4+ or CD8+ T cells sorted from blood, collected in a trial of the OX40 agonist ivuxolimab. The V and J segments used are TRBV10-3 and TRBJ2-5, with 14 bases aligning to TRBD2. The CDR3 in this case is CAITPGLAGVETQYF. DNA sequence: TGTGCCATCACCCCGGGACTAGCGGGGGTAGAGACCCAGTACTTC.